The 22 T cell receptor beta chains below were found in one sample sequenced in a study of T cells in Graves' hyperthyroidism and ophthalmopathy. Template material for amplifying TCR beta CDR3 regions consisted of RNA transcripts. With the HTBI primer set, the TCR CDR3 went through a first round of RT-PCR. TCRdb independently ran MiXCR on the multiplex PCR reads; one entry per CDR3 protein. Of about 620,000 distinct CDR3 sequences in the sample, roughly 17% are singletons; the top ten hold less than 4.5%. The sample consisted of blood. These TCRs come from a woman in her twenties or thirties with Graves' hyperthyroidism.

This rearrangement joins TRBV12-3 or TRBV12-4 to TRBJ2-5; D is undetermined. V lost 0 bases, J lost 3 bases, and 8 bases lay in between. This CDR3 is 14 amino acids long. The CDR3 sequence: CASSLAGIEETQYF. The CDR3, as DNA: TGTGCCAGCAGTTTAGCGGGTATAGAAGAGACCCAGTACTTC.

CDR3 DNA: TGTGCCAGCAGCCCCACCACCTACGGGACTAGCGGGATTCTAAGGGGCAATGAGCAGTTCTTC. Protein sequence: CASSPTTYGTSGILRGNEQFF. This chain uses TRBV7-9 with TRBJ2-1; TRBD2 matches at 13 bases. The CDR3 sequence is 21 residues long. Germline CDR1 and CDR2: SEHNR and FQNEAQ (reference sequence). V shed 5 bases, J shed 6 bases, and the junction held 22 bases outside the gene matches.

The chain combines TRBV9 with TRBJ2-7, with D tentatively TRBD1 (5 bases). This CDR3 spans 13 amino acids. V lost 4 bases and J lost 7, with 15 bases in between. In germline, CDR1 is SGDLS, CDR2 YYNGEE. The CDR3 loop reads CASSPRVGNEQYF. CDR3 nucleotides: TGTGCCAGCAGCCCCAGGGTGGGTAATGAGCAGTACTTC.

This clonotype has at least ten counts. The chain has TRBV5-5 and TRBJ1-2; perhaps TRBD1 as D (5 bases). Germline CDR1 is SGHKS and CDR2 is YYEKEE (reference sequence). V lost 3 bases, J lost 0 bases, and 12 bases lay in between. The CDR3 is made up of 15 amino acids. The DNA for the CDR3 is TGTGCCAGCAGCTCGGCAGGGTCGACTAACTATGGCTACACCTTC. This encodes CASSSAGSTNYGYTF.

This chain joins TRBV5-1 and TRBJ2-1; D is unclear. V was trimmed by 4 bases and J by 0 bases, leaving 11 bases between them. There are 15 residues in the CDR3. Germline lookup yields CDR1 SGHRS and CDR2 YFSETQ. The CDR3 DNA reads TGCGCCAGCAGCAGCCCGAAGGGCTCCTACAATGAGCAGTTCTTC. Encoded protein: CASSSPKGSYNEQFF.

Regarding this clonotype: This may be a read error, as it is one base from a much larger clone. V is TRBV20-1 and J is TRBJ2-7, with a tentative D call TRBD2 (6 bases). CDR3 size: 14 residues. Trimming removed 8 bases from V and 3 bases from J, with 20 bases in between. The germline CDR1 and CDR2 sequences are DFQATT and SNEGSKA (reference sequence). The DNA of the CDR3 is TGCAGTACTAACCCTAGCGCGCCCTTCTACGAGCAGTACTTC. It specifies CSTNPSAPFYEQYF.

There are a few counts of this clonotype. The chain has TRBV5-1 and TRBJ2-7; 9 bases align to TRBD1. Trimming took 4 bases from V and 3 from J; bases not matched to a gene: 5. The CDR3 consists of 14 residues. Germline assignment: CDR1 SGHRS and CDR2 YFSETQ. CDR3: CASSNGTGYYEQYF. CDR3 nucleotide sequence: TGCGCCAGCAGCAACGGGACAGGGTACTACGAGCAGTACTTC.

This clonotype was recorded many times. V gene TRBV4-1 combines with J gene TRBJ1-4; possible D gene TRBD1, 6 bases. The CDR3 loop spans 15 amino acids. Germline CDR1 reads MGHRA; CDR2 reads YSYEKL. Trimming pared 0 bases from V and 7 bases from J, leaving 12 bases between. CDR3 in amino acids: CASSQDNEGGEKLFF. Written as DNA, the CDR3 is TGCGCCAGCAGCCAAGATAACGAGGGGGGTGAAAAACTGTTTTTT.

Note on this clonotype: Relative to the germline gene, one junction end is altered; a read error may explain this. The gene calls are TRBV18 and TRBJ1-1; 9 bases fit TRBD1. CDR3 size: 15 residues. Germline V gene data show CDR1 as KGHSH and CDR2 as LQKENI. The DNA for the CDR3 is TGTGCCAGCTCACCTGGACAGGGGCGGAACACTGATGCTTTCTTT. As protein: CASSPGQGRNTDAFF.

This clonotype was counted ten times or more. The V gene is TRBV9, the J gene TRBJ1-1; possible D gene TRBD1, 6 bases. Trimming removed 0 bases from V and 4 bases from J, with 7 bases in between. This CDR3 has 13 residues. Per germline, CDR1 SGDLS and CDR2 YYNGEE. In nucleotides, the CDR3 is TGTGCCAGCAGCGTAGAGGGGGGCACTGAAGCTTTCTTT. Translating gives CASSVEGGTEAFF.

This clonotype was counted at least ten times. The chain joins TRBV6-1 to TRBJ2-7; D gene unclear. Germline assignment: CDR1 MNHNS and CDR2 SASEGT. The CDR3 is 13 amino acids. V lost 2 bases to trimming and J lost 4 bases, with 9 bases between them. The CDR3 reads CASSENGLYEQYF. The CDR3 bases are TGTGCCAGCAGTGAAAATGGGTTGTACGAGCAGTACTTC.

This clonotype was detected ten times or more. Written as DNA, the CDR3 is TGTGCCAGCCGGCCCCCGACAGGGTACGAGCAGTACTTC. Translating it yields CASRPPTGYEQYF. J is TRBJ2-7 and V is TRBV7-9; TRBD1 aligns across 7 bases. Germline V gives CDR1 SEHNR, CDR2 FQNEAQ (reference sequence). V trimming: 8 bases; J trimming: 4 bases; junction bases outside the gene matches: 8. There are 13 residues in the CDR3.

As to this clonotype: This may be a read error: a much more frequent sequence differs by one nucleotide. V usage is TRBV3-1 and J usage is TRBJ2-1; D might be TRBD1 (6 bases). The V end was cut by 7 bases, the J end by 11 bases, with 15 bases between. This CDR3 contains 12 residues. CDR1 is LGHDT, CDR2 YNNKEL, per germline (reference sequence). CDR3 sequence: CASKGGSDKQFF. The CDR3 DNA sequence: TGTGCCAGCAAAGGGGGATCGGATAAGCAGTTCTTC.

This clonotype appeared many times. V usage is TRBV5-1 and J usage is TRBJ2-1; 11 positions match TRBD2. In germline, CDR1 is SGHRS, CDR2 YFSETQ. V lost 0 bases, J lost 8 bases, and 4 bases stayed unmatched. The CDR3 runs 15 residues. CDR3 amino acids: CASSLEALAGDEQFF. For the CDR3, the DNA is TGCGCCAGCAGCTTGGAGGCACTAGCGGGAGATGAGCAGTTCTTC. The variable domain in full, with the rest retrieved from reference TRBV5-1 and TRBJ2-1, is KAGVTQTPRYLIKTRGQQVTLSCSPISGHRSVSWYQQTPGQGLQFLFEYFSETQRNKGNFPGRFSGRQFSNSRSEMNVSTLELGDSALYLCASSLEALAGDEQFFGPGTRLTVL.

In this sample, this clonotype turned up many times. The V gene is TRBV12-3 or TRBV12-4, the J gene TRBJ1-2; possibly TRBD1 for D (5 bases). There are 14 residues in the CDR3. The V gene lost 6 bases and the J gene lost 1 base, with 12 bases spanning the gap. As DNA, the CDR3 is TGTGCCAGCAGCCCTGGGGGGATTAACTATGGCTACACCTTC. Protein: CASSPGGINYGYTF.

This chain uses TRBV3-1 with TRBJ2-2, with 8 nucleotides matching TRBD1. This CDR3 comprises 16 residues. The ends lost 2 bases at V and 2 bases at J; junction bases unmatched: 4. Germline CDR1 reads LGHDT; CDR2 reads YNNKEL (reference sequence). In DNA, the CDR3 is TGTGCCAGCAGCCAACCAGACAGGGGAAACACCGGGGAGCTGTTTTTT. Translating gives CASSQPDRGNTGELFF.

CDR3: CASSSKLGARTGELFF. In DNA form, the CDR3 reads TGTGCCAGCAGTTCCAAGTTGGGTGCGCGCACCGGGGAGCTGTTTTTT. The chain couples TRBV12-3 or TRBV12-4 to TRBJ2-2; D remains ambiguous. The CDR3 is made up of 16 amino acids. V lost 4 bases and J 4 bases, leaving 16 bases between the germline ends.

The V and J genes are TRBV5-5 and TRBJ2-3; 9 nucleotides agree with TRBD1. The CDR3 is 15 residues long. Germline V gene sequence: CDR1 SGHKS, CDR2 YYEKEE (reference sequence). V gave up 5 bases and J gave up 3 bases; unmatched junction bases: 7. The DNA for the CDR3 is TGTGCCAGCAGAATTTCCGGGACAGGGACAGATACGCAGTATTTT. Its protein is CASRISGTGTDTQYF. Full variable domain (remainder filled in from reference TRBV5-5 and TRBJ2-3): DAGVTQSPTHLIKTRGQQVTLRCSPISGHKSVSWYQQVLGQGPQFIFQYYEKEERGRGNFPDRFSARQFPNYSSELNVNALLLGDSALYLCASRISGTGTDTQYFGPGTRLTVL.

V is TRBV6-1 and J is TRBJ2-1, with D unclear. The germline CDR1 and CDR2 sequences are MNHNS and SASEGT. The CDR3 consists of 14 residues. Trimming took off 2 bases at V and 7 bases at J, with 12 bases between the two ends. The chain's CDR3 is CASSERSLGNEQFF. The CDR3 nucleotides read TGTGCCAGCAGTGAAAGAAGTTTGGGAAATGAGCAGTTCTTC.

This clonotype was detected many times. V and J are TRBV27 and TRBJ2-1; D is unclear. CDR1 MNHEY and CDR2 SMNVEV come from the germline V gene (reference sequence). Trimming removed 4 bases from V and 6 bases from J, with 10 bases in between. The CDR3 spans 13 residues. CDR3 coding DNA: TGTGCCAGCAGTTCTCAAAGGGCCAATGAGCAGTTCTTC. This codes for CASSSQRANEQFF.

This clonotype occurred a few times. This sequence joins TRBV12-3 or TRBV12-4 and TRBJ2-2; 10 bases are a match to TRBD1. The length of the CDR3 is 18 residues. With V trimmed by 6 bases and J by 1 base, 11 bases remained unmatched. CDR3: CASSIGQGGFLNTGELFF. Written as DNA, the CDR3 is TGTGCCAGCAGCATCGGACAGGGGGGGTTTTTGAACACCGGGGAGCTGTTTTTT.

This clonotype was detected ten times or more. This rearrangement joins TRBV7-9 to TRBJ1-5, with D unresolved. The length of the CDR3 is 13 residues. CDR1 is SEHNR and CDR2 is FQNEAQ in the germline V gene (reference sequence). The V end was cut by 4 bases, the J end by 7 bases, with 11 bases between. The CDR3 DNA sequence: TGTGCCAGCAGCTATACGGGTGAGCAGCCCCAGCATTTT. Residues: CASSYTGEQPQHF.